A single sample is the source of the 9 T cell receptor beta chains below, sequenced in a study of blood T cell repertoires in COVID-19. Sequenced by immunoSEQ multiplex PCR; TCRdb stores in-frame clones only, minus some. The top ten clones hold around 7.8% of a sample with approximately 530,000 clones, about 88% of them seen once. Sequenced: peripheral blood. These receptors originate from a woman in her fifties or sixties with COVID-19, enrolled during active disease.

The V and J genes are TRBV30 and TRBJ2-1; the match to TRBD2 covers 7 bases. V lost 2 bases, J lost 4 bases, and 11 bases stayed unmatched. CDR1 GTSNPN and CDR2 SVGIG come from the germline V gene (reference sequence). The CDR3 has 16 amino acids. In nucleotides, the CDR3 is TGTGCCTGGAGTAACGGGAGGACCCCCCCGTACAATGAGCAGTTCTTC. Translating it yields CAWSNGRTPPYNEQFF.

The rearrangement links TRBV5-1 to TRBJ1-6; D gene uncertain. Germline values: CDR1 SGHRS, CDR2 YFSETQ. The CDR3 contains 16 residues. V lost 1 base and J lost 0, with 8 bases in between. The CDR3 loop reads CASSLTVSSYNSPLHF. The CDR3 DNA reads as TGCGCCAGCAGCTTGACGGTGAGCTCCTATAATTCACCCCTCCACTTT.

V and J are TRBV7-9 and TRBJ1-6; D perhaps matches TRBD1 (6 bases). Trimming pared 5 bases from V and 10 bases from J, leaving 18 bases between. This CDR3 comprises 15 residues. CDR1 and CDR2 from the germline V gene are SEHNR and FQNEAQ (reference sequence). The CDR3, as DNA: TGTGCCAGCAGCGAGGTGGGGGCAGGGCACTCACCCCTCCACTTT. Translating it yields CASSEVGAGHSPLHF.

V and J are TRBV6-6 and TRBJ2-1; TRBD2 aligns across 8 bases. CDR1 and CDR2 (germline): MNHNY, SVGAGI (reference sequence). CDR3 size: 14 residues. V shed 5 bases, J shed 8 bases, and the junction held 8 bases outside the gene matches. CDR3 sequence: CASSLLNGGDEQFF. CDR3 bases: TGTGCCAGCAGTCTTCTGAACGGGGGGGATGAGCAGTTCTTC.

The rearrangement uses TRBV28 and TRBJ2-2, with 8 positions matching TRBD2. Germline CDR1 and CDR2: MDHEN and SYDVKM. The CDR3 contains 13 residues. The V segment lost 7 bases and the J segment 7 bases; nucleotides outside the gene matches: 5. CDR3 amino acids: CASTTGGDGELFF. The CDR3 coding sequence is TGTGCCAGCACAACCGGGGGGGACGGGGAGCTGTTTTTT.

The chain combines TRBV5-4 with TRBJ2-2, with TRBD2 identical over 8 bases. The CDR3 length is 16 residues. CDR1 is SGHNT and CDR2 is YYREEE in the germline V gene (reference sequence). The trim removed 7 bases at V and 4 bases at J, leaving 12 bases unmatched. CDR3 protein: CASSTYGGAATGELFF. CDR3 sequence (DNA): TGTGCCAGCTCCACCTACGGGGGGGCCGCCACCGGGGAGCTGTTTTTT.

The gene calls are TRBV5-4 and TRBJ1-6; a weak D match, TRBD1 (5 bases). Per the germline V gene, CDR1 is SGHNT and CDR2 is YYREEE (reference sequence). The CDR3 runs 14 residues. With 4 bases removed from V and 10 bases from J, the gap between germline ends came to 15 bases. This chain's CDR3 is CASSTATGESPLHF. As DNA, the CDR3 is TGTGCCAGCAGCACTGCGACGGGGGAATCACCCCTCCACTTT.

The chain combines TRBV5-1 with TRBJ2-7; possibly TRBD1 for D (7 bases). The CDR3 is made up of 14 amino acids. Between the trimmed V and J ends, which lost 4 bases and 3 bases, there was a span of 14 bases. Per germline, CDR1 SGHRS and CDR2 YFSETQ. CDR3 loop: CASSGGDRYYEQYF. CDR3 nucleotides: TGCGCCAGCAGCGGCGGGGACAGATACTACGAGCAGTACTTC.

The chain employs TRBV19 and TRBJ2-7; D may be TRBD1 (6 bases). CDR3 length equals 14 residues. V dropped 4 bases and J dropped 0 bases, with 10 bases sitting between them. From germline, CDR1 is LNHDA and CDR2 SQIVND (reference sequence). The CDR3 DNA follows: TGTGCCAGTAGTACCAGGGGTTCCTCCTACGAGCAGTACTTC. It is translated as CASSTRGSSYEQYF. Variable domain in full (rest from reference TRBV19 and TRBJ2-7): DGGITQSPKYLFRKEGQNVTLSCEQNLNHDAMYWYRQDPGQGLRLIYYSQIVNDFQKGDIAEGYSVSREKKESFPLTVTSAQKNPTAFYLCASSTRGSSYEQYFGPGTRLTVT.